This T cell receptor (beta chain) came from a study of cytomegalovirus exposure and HLA in healthy donors. The CDR3 has 15 amino acids. Unmatched junction bases numbered 6, after V lost 2 bases and J lost 6 bases. Germline CDR1 MDHEN, CDR2 SYDVKM. The PCR used 60 Vbeta and 13 Jbeta primers. Clones were read by immunoSEQ multiplex PCR, and TCRdb kept only the in-frame ones, dropping some. The sample holds approximately 60,000 clones, approximately 83% seen once. Sequenced input: PBMCs. J is TRBJ2-7 and V is TRBV28, with TRBD1 identical over 11 bases. The origin of this receptor is a man aged 35 to 55 in good health and CMV-seronegative. The CDR3 DNA follows: TGTGCCAGCAGTTTACCGGGACAGGGGGAATTCGAGCAGTACTTC. It codes for CASSLPGQGEFEQYF.